Listed here are 4 T cell receptor beta chains from one sample, sequenced in a study of shared clonotypes between healthy human individuals. Sequencing was performed with immunoSEQ multiplex PCR; in TCRdb, only in-frame clones are kept and a portion is missing. The sample consists of a few million clones, roughly 93% of them appearing once. Naive CD8 cells, CD45RO-negative and positively selected for CCR7, excluded terminally differentiated effector memory CD45RA+ cells. Specimen: naive CD8+ T cells from PBMCs. Receptor source: a man younger than 30 in good health. Some clones in this sample may be carry-over from other donors' samples.

The rearrangement joins TRBV7-8 to TRBJ2-3, with D possibly being TRBD1 (6 bases). Germline V CDR1 and CDR2: SGHVS, FQNEAQ. The CDR3 runs 15 residues. V was shortened by 2 bases and J by 4 bases, with 13 bases between the two germline ends. CDR3 protein: CASSLLLGASDTQYF. CDR3 coding DNA: TGTGCCAGCAGCTTACTGTTGGGGGCCTCAGATACGCAGTATTTT.

This chain links TRBV7-3 with TRBJ2-1; 7 bases align to TRBD1. The germline gives CDR1 SGHTA, CDR2 FQGTGA. Germline trimming cut 2 bases from V and 4 bases from J; bases unmatched to any gene: 14. CDR3 length: 18 residues. The CDR3 protein is CASSLRSGGPKIYNEQFF. CDR3 sequence (DNA): TGTGCCAGCAGCTTACGGTCAGGGGGTCCGAAAATTTACAATGAGCAGTTCTTC.

The rearrangement uses TRBV2 and TRBJ2-5; 9 bases map to TRBD1. V shed 9 bases, J shed 5 bases, and the junction held 16 bases outside the gene matches. CDR3 size: 16 residues. CDR1 is SNHLY, CDR2 FYNNEI, per germline. CDR3 nucleotides: TGTGCCAGAGAATCCGGGACAGGGTACGGTCCGGAGACCCAGTACTTC. It translates to CARESGTGYGPETQYF. Full variable domain (rest looked up from reference TRBV2 and TRBJ2-5): EPEVTQTPSHQVTQMGQEVILRCVPISNHLYFYWYRQILGQKVEFLVSFYNNEISEKSEIFDDQFSVERPDGSNFTLKIRSTKLEDSAMYFCARESGTGYGPETQYFGPGTRLLVL.

The chain recombines TRBV19 with TRBJ2-7, with 7 bases lining up with TRBD1. V was clipped by 5 bases and J by 3 bases; unmatched bases: 4. Per the germline V gene, CDR1 is LNHDA and CDR2 is SQIVND (reference sequence). The CDR3 has 13 residues. Here the CDR3 reads CASSWAGGYEQYF. The CDR3 DNA reads as TGTGCCAGTAGTTGGGCAGGGGGCTACGAGCAGTACTTC.